This TCR beta chain was retrieved from a study of blood T cell repertoires in COVID-19. About the research overall: Researchers got acute and convalescent COVID-19 samples from the United States, Italy and Spain. The analysed material was cDNA or gDNA that came from T cells, B-cell-depleted T cells, or PBMCs.

Per the authors' pipeline: The assay estimated nucleated cells by amplifying reference gene primers. Some clones are missing from TCRdb's copy, which holds only in-frame ones; the method was immunoSEQ multiplex PCR. V and J calls plus clone size are reproduced from that table; the DNA served to infer D and trimming. The table has roughly 290,000 clones, approximately 80% seen once. Germline assignment: CDR1 SNHLY and CDR2 FYNNEI. The CDR3 contains 15 residues. V dropped 8 bases and J dropped 5 bases, with 21 bases sitting between them. The sequenced material came from peripheral blood. This TCR was recovered from a woman between 45 and 60 years old with active or convalescent COVID-19. This chain connects TRBV2 to TRBJ2-5; perhaps TRBD2 as D (5 bases). The CDR3 here is CASLGSLSRRETQYF. CDR3 sequence (DNA): TGTGCCAGCCTAGGGTCACTCTCTAGGAGGGAGACCCAGTACTTC.